One T cell receptor beta chain is described in this entry. These data are taken from a study of CD8 T cells in Susac syndrome. cDNA came from about 0.5 to 1 ug RNA primed by random hexamers. MiXCR was run by TCRdb on the immunoSEQ multiplex PCR reads, yielding one entry per CDR3 protein. Of about 210,000 distinct CDR3 sequences in the sample, about 94% were seen once. This CDR3 comprises 14 residues. The germline V and J ends were trimmed by 7 bases and 7 bases, with 14 bases remaining between them. The sample was CD4+ T cells from PBMCs. The clonotype originates from a human donor with Susac syndrome. The chain carries TRBV12-3 or TRBV12-4 and TRBJ1-6; D perhaps matches TRBD1 (5 bases). CDR3 nucleotide sequence: TGTGCCAGCAACCGGGACTCCGCCAATTCACCCCTCCACTTT. This gives the protein CASNRDSANSPLHF.